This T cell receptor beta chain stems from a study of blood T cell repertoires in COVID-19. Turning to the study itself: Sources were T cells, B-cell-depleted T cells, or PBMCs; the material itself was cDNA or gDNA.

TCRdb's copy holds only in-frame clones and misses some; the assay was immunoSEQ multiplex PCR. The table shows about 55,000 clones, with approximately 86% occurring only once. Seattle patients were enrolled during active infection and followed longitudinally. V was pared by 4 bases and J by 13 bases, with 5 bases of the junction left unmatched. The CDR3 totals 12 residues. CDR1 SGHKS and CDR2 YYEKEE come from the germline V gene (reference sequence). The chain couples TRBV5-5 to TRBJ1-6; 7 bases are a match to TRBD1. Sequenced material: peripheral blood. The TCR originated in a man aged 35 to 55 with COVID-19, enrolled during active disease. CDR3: CASSRQGEPLHF. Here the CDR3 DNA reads TGTGCCAGCAGCCGACAGGGTGAGCCCCTCCACTTT.